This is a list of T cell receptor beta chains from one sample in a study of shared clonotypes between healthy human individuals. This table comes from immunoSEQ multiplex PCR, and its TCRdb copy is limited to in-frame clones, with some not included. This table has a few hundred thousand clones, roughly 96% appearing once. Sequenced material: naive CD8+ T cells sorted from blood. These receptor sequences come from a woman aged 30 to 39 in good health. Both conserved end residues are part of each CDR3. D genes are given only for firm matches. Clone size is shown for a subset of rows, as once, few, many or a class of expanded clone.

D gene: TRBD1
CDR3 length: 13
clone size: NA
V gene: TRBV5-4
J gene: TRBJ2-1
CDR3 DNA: TGTGCCAGCAGCCCCATGACAGGGCCAGAGCAGTTCTTC
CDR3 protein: CASSPMTGPEQFF

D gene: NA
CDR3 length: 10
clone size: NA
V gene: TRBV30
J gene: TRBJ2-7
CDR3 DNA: TGTGCCTGGAGTGATATCGAGCAGTACTTC
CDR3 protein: CAWSDIEQYF

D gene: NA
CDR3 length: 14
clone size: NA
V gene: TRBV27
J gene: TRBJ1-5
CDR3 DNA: TGTGCCAGCAGTTTTGGGGGGAGCAATCAGCCCCAGCATTTT
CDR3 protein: CASSFGGSNQPQHF

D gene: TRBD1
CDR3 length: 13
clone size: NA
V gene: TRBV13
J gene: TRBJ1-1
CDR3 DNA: TGTGCCAGCAGCCGACAGGGTGACACTGAAGCTTTCTTT
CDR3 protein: CASSRQGDTEAFF

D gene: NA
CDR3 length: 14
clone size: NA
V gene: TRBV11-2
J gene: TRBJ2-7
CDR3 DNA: TGTGCCAGCAGCTTAGCTAGCGAACCCTACGAGCAGTACTTC
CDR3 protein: CASSLASEPYEQYF

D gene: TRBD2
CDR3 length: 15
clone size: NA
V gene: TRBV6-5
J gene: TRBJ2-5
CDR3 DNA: TGTGCCAGCAGGCCGACTAGCGGGAGCCGTCGAGAGCAGTACTTC
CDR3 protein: CASRPTSGSRREQYF

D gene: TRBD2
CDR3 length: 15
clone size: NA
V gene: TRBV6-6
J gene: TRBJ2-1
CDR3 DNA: TGTGCCAGCAGTGCCGGGACTAGGATCTACAATGAGCAGTTCTTC
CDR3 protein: CASSAGTRIYNEQFF

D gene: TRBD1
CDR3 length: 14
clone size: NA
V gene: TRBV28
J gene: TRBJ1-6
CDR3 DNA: TGTGCCAGCAGTTCGATCAGGGGGCTTTCACCCCTCCACTTT
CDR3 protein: CASSSIRGLSPLHF

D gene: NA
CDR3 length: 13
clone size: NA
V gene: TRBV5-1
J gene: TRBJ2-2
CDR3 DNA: TGCGCCAGCAGCTTGCAGGGGCCCGGGGAGCTGTTTTTT
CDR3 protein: CASSLQGPGELFF

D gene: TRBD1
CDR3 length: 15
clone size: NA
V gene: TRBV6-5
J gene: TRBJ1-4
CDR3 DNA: TGTGCCAGCAGTTACTTGGGGACAGGGGACGAAAAACTGTTTTTT
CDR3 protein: CASSYLGTGDEKLFF

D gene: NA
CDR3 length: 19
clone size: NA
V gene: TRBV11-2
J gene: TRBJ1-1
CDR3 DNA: TGTGCCAGCAGCCCCCCCCTTACCTTGAGGGCGGACATGAACACTGAAGCTTTCTTT
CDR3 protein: CASSPPLTLRADMNTEAFF

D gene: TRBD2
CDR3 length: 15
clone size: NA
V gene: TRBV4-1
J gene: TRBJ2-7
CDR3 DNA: TGCGCCAGCAGCGCCCCCGGGACTAGCGTTTACGAGCAGTACTTC
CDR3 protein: CASSAPGTSVYEQYF

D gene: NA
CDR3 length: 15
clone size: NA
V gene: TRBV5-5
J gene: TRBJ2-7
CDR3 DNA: TGTGCCAGCAGCCCTCCCGCCGGACTCTCCTACGAGCAGTACTTC
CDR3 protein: CASSPPAGLSYEQYF

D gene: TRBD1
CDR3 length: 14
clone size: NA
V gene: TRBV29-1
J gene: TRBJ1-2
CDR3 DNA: TGCAGCGTTGAAGGGGACAGGGGAGGGTTTGGCTACACCTTC
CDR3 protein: CSVEGDRGGFGYTF

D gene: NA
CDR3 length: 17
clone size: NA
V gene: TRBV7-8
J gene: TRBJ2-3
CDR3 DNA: TGTGCCAGCAGCTTAGTAATGACAGGCGCTAGCACAGATACGCAGTATTTT
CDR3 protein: CASSLVMTGASTDTQYF

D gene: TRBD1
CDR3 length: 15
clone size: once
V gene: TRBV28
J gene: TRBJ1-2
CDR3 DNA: TGTGCCAGCAGTTTAGGCAGGGGGCGGTCTTATGGCTACACCTTC
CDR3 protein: CASSLGRGRSYGYTF

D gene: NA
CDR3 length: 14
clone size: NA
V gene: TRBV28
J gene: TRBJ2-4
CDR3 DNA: TGTGCCAGCACCGATTGGGACTTAAGGGGCATTCAGTACTTC
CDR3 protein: CASTDWDLRGIQYF

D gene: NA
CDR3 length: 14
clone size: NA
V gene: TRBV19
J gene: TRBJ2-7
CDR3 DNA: TGTGCCAGTAGTATAGCGGGCGAATCCTACGAGCAGTACTTC
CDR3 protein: CASSIAGESYEQYF

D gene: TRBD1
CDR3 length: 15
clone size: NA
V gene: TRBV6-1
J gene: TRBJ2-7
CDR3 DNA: TGTGCCAGCAGTGCGGGACAGGGGGGCTCCTACGAGCAGTACTTC
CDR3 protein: CASSAGQGGSYEQYF

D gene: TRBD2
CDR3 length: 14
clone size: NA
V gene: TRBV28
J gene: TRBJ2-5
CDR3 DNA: TGTGCCGCCCAACTAGCGGGAGTGCAAGAGACCCAGTACTTC
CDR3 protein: CAAQLAGVQETQYF

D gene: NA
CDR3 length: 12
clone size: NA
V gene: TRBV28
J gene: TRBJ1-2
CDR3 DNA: TGTGCCAGCAGTTTTAGTAACTATGGCTACACCTTC
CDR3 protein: CASSFSNYGYTF

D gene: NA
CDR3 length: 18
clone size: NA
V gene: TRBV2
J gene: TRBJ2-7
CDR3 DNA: TGTGCCAGCAGTGGAGCTGAACTGGGCGGGAAAGTGTCCTACGAGCAGTACTTC
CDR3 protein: CASSGAELGGKVSYEQYF

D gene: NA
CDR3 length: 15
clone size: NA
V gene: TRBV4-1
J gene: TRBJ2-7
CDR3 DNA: TGCGCCAGCAGCCAAGATAGGGACACAGCCTACGAGCAGTACTTC
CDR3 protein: CASSQDRDTAYEQYF

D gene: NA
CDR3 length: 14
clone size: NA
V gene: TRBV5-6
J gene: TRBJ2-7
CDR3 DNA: TGTGCCAGCAGCACGGCCCTATCGGGACACGAGCAGTACTTC
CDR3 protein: CASSTALSGHEQYF

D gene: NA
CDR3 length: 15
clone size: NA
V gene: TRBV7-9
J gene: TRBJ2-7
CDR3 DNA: TGTGCCAGCAGCTCCGACAGGCTTACGTCCTACGAGCAGTACTTC
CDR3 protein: CASSSDRLTSYEQYF

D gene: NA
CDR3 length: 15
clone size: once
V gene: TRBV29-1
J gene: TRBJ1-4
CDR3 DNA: TGCAGCGTCCAGGCCAACAGTGTTACTAATGAAAAACTGTTTTTT
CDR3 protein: CSVQANSVTNEKLFF

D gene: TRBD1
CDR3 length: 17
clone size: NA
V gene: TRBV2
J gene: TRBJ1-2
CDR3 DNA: TGTGCCAGCAGCCCCGGGACAGGGGGTACCGCTATCCATGGCTACACCTTC
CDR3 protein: CASSPGTGGTAIHGYTF

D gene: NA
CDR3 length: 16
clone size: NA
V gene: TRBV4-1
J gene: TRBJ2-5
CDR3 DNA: TGCGCCAGCAGCCTAGTGGGGGGCCAGTACCAAGAGACCCAGTACTTC
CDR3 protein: CASSLVGGQYQETQYF

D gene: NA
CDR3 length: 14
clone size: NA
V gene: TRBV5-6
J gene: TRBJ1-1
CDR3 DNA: TGTGCCAGCAGCTTGGGCCCAGGGGACACTGAAGCTTTCTTT
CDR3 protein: CASSLGPGDTEAFF

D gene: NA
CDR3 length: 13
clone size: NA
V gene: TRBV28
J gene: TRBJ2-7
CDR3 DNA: TGTGCCAGCAGTTTTCGGTCCGGAGGCGAGCAGTACTTC
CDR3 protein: CASSFRSGGEQYF

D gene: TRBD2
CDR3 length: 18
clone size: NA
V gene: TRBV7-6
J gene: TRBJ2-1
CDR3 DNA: TGTGCCAGCAGCTCCCCCCCGGGTGGAGTAGCGGGAGGCTATGAGCAGTTCTTC
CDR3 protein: CASSSPPGGVAGGYEQFF

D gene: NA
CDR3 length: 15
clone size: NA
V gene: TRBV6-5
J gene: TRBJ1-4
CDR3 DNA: TGTGCCAGCAGTAGAACAGGGAACTATAATGAAAAACTGTTTTTT
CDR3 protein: CASSRTGNYNEKLFF

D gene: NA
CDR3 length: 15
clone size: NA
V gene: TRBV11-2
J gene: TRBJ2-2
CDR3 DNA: TGTGCCAGCAGCTTAGTTCTCACGCGAACCGGGGAGCTGTTTTTT
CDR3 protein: CASSLVLTRTGELFF

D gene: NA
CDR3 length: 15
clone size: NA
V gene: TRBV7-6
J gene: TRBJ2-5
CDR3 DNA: TGTGCCAGCAGCCAGCAGGGCGGGATAGGAGAGACCCAGTACTTC
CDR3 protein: CASSQQGGIGETQYF

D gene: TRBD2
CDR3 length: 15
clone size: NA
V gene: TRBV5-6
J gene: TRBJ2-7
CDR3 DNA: TGTGCCAGCAGCTTGGGGGGACTAGCTGCTTCCGAGCAGTACTTC
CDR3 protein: CASSLGGLAASEQYF

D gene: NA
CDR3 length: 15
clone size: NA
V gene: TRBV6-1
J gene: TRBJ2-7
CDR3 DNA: TGTGCCAGCAGTGAATTTCCGGACAGAACCTACGAGCAGTACTTC
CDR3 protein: CASSEFPDRTYEQYF

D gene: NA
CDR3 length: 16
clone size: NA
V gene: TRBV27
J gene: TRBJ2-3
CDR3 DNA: TGTGCCAGCAGTTTATCGTTGCTAGGAGTCACAGATACGCAGTATTTT
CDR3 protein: CASSLSLLGVTDTQYF

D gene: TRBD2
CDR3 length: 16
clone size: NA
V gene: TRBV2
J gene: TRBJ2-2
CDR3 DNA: TGTGCCAGCAGTGGGCTAGCGGGAGGGAGCACCGGGGAGCTGTTTTTT
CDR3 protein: CASSGLAGGSTGELFF

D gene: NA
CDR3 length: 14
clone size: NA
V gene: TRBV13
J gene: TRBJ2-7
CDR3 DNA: TGTGCCAGCAGCTTTAGAGGGCTTTCTCACGAGCAGTACTTC
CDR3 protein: CASSFRGLSHEQYF

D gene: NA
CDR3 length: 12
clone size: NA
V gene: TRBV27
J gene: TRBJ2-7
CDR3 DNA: TGTGCCAGCAGTCTCACATTAGGCGAGCAGTACTTC
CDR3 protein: CASSLTLGEQYF

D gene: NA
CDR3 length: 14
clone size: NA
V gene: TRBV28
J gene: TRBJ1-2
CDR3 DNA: TGTGCCAGCAGTTCCCTCGGACAGCCCTATGGCTACACCTTC
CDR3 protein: CASSSLGQPYGYTF

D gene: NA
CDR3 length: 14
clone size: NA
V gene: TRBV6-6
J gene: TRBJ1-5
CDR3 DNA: TGTGCCAGCAGCAGCCCGGGAGCCAATCAGCCCCAGCATTTT
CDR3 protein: CASSSPGANQPQHF

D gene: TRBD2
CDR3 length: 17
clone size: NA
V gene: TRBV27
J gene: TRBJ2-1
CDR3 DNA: TGTGCCAGCAGTTTCCGGCACACTAGCGGAACCTACAATGAGCAGTTCTTC
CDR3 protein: CASSFRHTSGTYNEQFF

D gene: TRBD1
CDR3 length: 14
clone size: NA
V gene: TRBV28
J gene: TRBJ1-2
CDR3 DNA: TGTGCCAGCAGTTTCGGGACAGATAACTATGGCTACACCTTC
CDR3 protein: CASSFGTDNYGYTF

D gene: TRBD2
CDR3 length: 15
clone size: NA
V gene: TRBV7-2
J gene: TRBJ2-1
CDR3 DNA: TGTGCCAGCAGCTCTTTAGCGGGAACATACAATGAGCAGTTCTTC
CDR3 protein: CASSSLAGTYNEQFF

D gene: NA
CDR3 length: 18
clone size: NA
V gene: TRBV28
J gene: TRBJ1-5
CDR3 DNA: TGTGCCAGCAGCTCCCCCTTCAGGGAGGGATTTAGCAATCAGCCCCAGCATTTT
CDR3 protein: CASSSPFREGFSNQPQHF

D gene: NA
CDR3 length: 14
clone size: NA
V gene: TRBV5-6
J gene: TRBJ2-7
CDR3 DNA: TGTGCCAGCAGCCACGCCGGGACACCCCACGAGCAGTACTTC
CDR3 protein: CASSHAGTPHEQYF

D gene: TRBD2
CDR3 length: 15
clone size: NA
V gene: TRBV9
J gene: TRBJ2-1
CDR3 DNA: TGTGCCAGCAGCGTAGATAGCGGGGCCCAGGGTGAGCAGTTCTTC
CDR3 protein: CASSVDSGAQGEQFF

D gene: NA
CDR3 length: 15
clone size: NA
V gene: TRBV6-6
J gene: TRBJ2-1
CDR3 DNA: TGTGCCAGCAGTTACCCCGGGACTCTCGATAATGAGCAGTTCTTC
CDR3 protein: CASSYPGTLDNEQFF

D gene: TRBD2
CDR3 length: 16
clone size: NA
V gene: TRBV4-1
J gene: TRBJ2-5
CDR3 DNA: TGCGCCAGCAGCCAGGGTCCCCTAGCGGGCCGGGAGACCCAGTACTTC
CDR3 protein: CASSQGPLAGRETQYF

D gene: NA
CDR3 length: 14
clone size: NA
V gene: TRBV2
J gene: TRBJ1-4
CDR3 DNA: TGTGCCAGCAGTGTACAGGGAGGAGGAGAAAAACTGTTTTTT
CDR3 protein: CASSVQGGGEKLFF

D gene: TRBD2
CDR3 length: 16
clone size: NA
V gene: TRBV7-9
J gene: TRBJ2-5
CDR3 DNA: TGTGCCAGCAGCTCTCTAGCGGCCAGGCCCCCAGAGACCCAGTACTTC
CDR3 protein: CASSSLAARPPETQYF